A selection of T cell receptor beta chains follows, all from one sample in a study of cytomegalovirus exposure and HLA in healthy donors. The protocol was immunoSEQ multiplex PCR, while the TCRdb copy is restricted to in-frame clones and leaves out a portion. The sample has under 100,000 clones, 65% to 90% seen once. Sequencing input: PBMCs. Every receptor here comes from a woman between 70 and 85 years old in good health and CMV-seropositive. CDR3s include the opening cysteine and the closing phenylalanine or tryptophan. The D gene is left open where the match is weak. Where a row states a size, it is once, few, many or the class of an expanded clone; other rows omit it.

j_call,d_call,v_call,cdr3_length,clone_size,cdr3_aa,cdr3_nt
TRBJ2-5,TRBD2,TRBV28,15,-,CASRTVAGGGETQYF,TGTGCCAGCAGAACCGTAGCGGGAGGGGGGGAGACCCAGTACTTC
TRBJ2-2,TRBD2,TRBV7-9,19,once,CASSLGPGLAGGSTGELFF,TGTGCCAGCAGCTTGGGACCGGGACTAGCGGGAGGGTCAACCGGGGAGCTGTTTTTT
TRBJ2-7,TRBD2,TRBV10-1,14,-,CASSEGGGPYEQYF,TGCGCCAGCAGTGAAGGCGGGGGACCCTACGAGCAGTACTTC
TRBJ2-1,-,TRBV9,15,-,CASSVEQGPYNEQFF,TGTGCCAGCAGCGTAGAACAGGGTCCCTACAATGAGCAGTTCTTC
TRBJ2-2,-,TRBV6-1,14,-,CASSGPIDTGELFF,TGTGCCAGCAGTGGGCCAATCGACACCGGGGAGCTGTTTTTT
TRBJ1-2,TRBD1,TRBV30,13,-,CAWSEQGDGGYTF,TGTGCCTGGAGTGAGCAGGGGGATGGTGGCTACACCTTC
TRBJ2-4,TRBD2,TRBV4-1,20,-,CASSQEIGTSGRARAYIQYF,TGCGCCAGCAGCCAAGAGATTGGGACTAGCGGGAGGGCCAGAGCTTACATTCAGTACTTC
TRBJ1-1,-,TRBV19,13,-,CASSPGQGVKAFF,TGTGCCAGTAGTCCCGGGCAGGGCGTTAAAGCTTTCTTT
TRBJ2-3,TRBD2,TRBV19,16,-,CASSRSGLAGDDTQYF,TGTGCCAGTAGTAGGTCGGGACTAGCGGGAGACGATACGCAGTATTTT
TRBJ1-5,-,TRBV4-3,15,-,CASSQDWGGNQPQHF,TGCGCCAGCAGCCAAGATTGGGGCGGCAATCAGCCCCAGCATTTT
TRBJ2-1,-,TRBV19,17,-,CASSIGLGTPRWDEQFF,TGTGCCAGTAGTATAGGGCTCGGGACTCCAAGATGGGATGAGCAGTTCTTC
TRBJ1-1,-,TRBV11-3,15,-,CASSFNGQKNTEAFF,TGTGCCAGCAGCTTCAACGGACAGAAGAACACTGAAGCTTTCTTT
TRBJ2-7,TRBD1,TRBV7-9,14,-,CASSLGDRTYEQYF,TGTGCCAGCAGCTTAGGGGACAGAACCTACGAGCAGTACTTC
TRBJ2-1,-,TRBV7-2,11,-,CASSSSGPQFF,TGTGCCAGCAGCTCAAGCGGGCCTCAGTTCTTC
TRBJ2-1,-,TRBV10-3,14,-,CAISGGDFYNEQFF,TGTGCCATCAGTGGGGGGGACTTCTACAATGAGCAGTTCTTC
TRBJ1-1,-,TRBV20-1,11,-,CSALRRTEAFF,TGCAGTGCTCTGAGGCGCACTGAAGCTTTCTTT
TRBJ1-1,-,TRBV7-2,13,-,CASSLASGTEAFF,TGTGCCAGCAGCTTAGCGTCAGGCACTGAAGCTTTCTTT
TRBJ1-1,-,TRBV19,14,-,CASSPRNGNTEAFF,TGTGCCAGTAGTCCCCGCAACGGGAACACTGAAGCTTTCTTT
TRBJ1-3,TRBD1,TRBV6-1,16,-,CASSGKGQGLGNTIYF,TGTGCCAGCAGTGGAAAGGGACAGGGGCTGGGAAACACCATATATTTT
TRBJ2-1,-,TRBV4-3,17,-,CASSQDWTEGLYNEQFF,TGCGCCAGCAGCCAAGATTGGACGGAGGGCCTGTACAATGAGCAGTTCTTC
TRBJ2-1,TRBD2,TRBV7-9,16,once,CASSSPLAGVLDEQFF,TGTGCCAGCAGCTCCCCACTAGCGGGAGTTCTCGATGAGCAGTTCTTC
TRBJ2-5,-,TRBV6-5,11,-,CASRAQETQYF,TGTGCCAGCAGGGCCCAAGAGACCCAGTACTTC
TRBJ1-4,-,TRBV2,15,-,CASSDWAVGEEKLFF,TGTGCCAGCAGTGATTGGGCAGTGGGTGAAGAAAAACTGTTTTTT
TRBJ2-3,TRBD2,TRBV4-2,22,once,CASSQEGPTGLAIKGAADTQYF,TGTGCCAGCAGCCAAGAGGGCCCGACGGGACTAGCGATAAAGGGCGCTGCAGATACGCAGTATTTT
TRBJ2-1,TRBD2,TRBV4-1,15,-,CASSLGTSAYNEQFF,TGCGCCAGCAGCCTTGGGACTAGCGCGTACAATGAGCAGTTCTTC
TRBJ2-7,-,TRBV27,12,-,CASMGRAYEQYF,TGTGCCAGCATGGGCAGAGCCTACGAGCAGTACTTC
TRBJ2-3,TRBD2,TRBV28,19,-,CASSSLATSGRWGTDTQYF,TGTGCCAGCAGTTCACTCGCGACTAGCGGGAGATGGGGCACAGATACGCAGTATTTT
TRBJ2-7,TRBD2,TRBV30,15,-,CAWRRASGRAYEQYF,TGTGCCTGGAGGAGGGCTAGCGGGAGGGCCTACGAGCAGTACTTC
TRBJ2-1,TRBD2,TRBV15,17,-,CATSSSLLAVSYNEQFF,TGTGCCACCAGCAGCTCCCTCCTAGCGGTTTCCTACAATGAGCAGTTCTTC
TRBJ2-7,TRBD2,TRBV10-3,14,-,CAIRPSGLTYEQYF,TGTGCCATCAGGCCTAGCGGCCTAACCTACGAGCAGTACTTC
TRBJ2-1,TRBD2,TRBV7-9,15,once,CASRSGRSLPDEQFF,TGTGCCAGCAGGAGCGGGAGGTCCCTTCCCGATGAGCAGTTCTTC
TRBJ1-1,TRBD1,TRBV6-6,16,-,CASSYSNRGVYTEAFF,TGTGCCAGCAGTTATTCAAACAGGGGGGTTTACACTGAAGCTTTCTTT
TRBJ2-2,-,TRBV6-6,14,few,CASSEPPNTGELFF,TGTGCCAGCAGCGAGCCTCCGAACACCGGGGAGCTGTTTTTT
TRBJ2-3,-,TRBV6-5,13,-,CASTQLTLHTQYF,TGTGCCAGCACCCAATTGACTTTGCATACGCAGTATTTT
TRBJ2-1,TRBD2,TRBV25-1,15,once,CASSDALAGGNEQFF,TGTGCCAGCAGTGATGCACTAGCGGGAGGCAATGAGCAGTTCTTC
TRBJ2-7,-,TRBV9,14,-,CASSPSSGKGEQYF,TGTGCCAGCAGCCCGAGCTCAGGGAAAGGGGAGCAGTACTTC
TRBJ2-1,TRBD2,TRBV30,12,once,CAWGLANNEQFF,TGTGCCTGGGGACTAGCTAACAATGAGCAGTTCTTC